These 13 T cell receptor beta chains originate from one sample sequenced in a study of spatial heterogeneity in lung cancer. Broader study findings: Tumors with more nonsynonymous mutations had more expanded intratumoral alpha and beta TCRs.

Time point of the sample: sample taken at primary tumor resection. These receptors are not linked to any known antigen. TCRdb passed the 5' RACE reads through MiXCR, listing each CDR3 protein once. The sample has 2,200 or so distinct CDR3 sequences, under 20% seen once; the top ten hold about 10%. Sequencing used lung tumor tissue, obtained at surgery. The receptor source for this set is a male donor with early-stage non-small cell lung cancer.

This clonotype counts as medium-sized (0.01 to 0.1%). The chain uses TRBV12-3 or TRBV12-4 and TRBJ2-7; D assignment may be TRBD1 or TRBD2 (5 bases each). This CDR3 is built from 13 residues. V lost 5 bases, J lost 6 bases, and 14 bases lay in between. The CDR3 nucleotides are TGTGCCAGCAGTCCGGGACCTGCCGGCGAGCAGTACTTC. It translates to CASSPGPAGEQYF.

In its sample, this clonotype ranks as medium-sized (0.01 to 0.1%). The chain recombines TRBV5-1 with TRBJ2-1, with TRBD2 identical over 14 bases. CDR3 length: 17 amino acids. Germline lookup yields CDR1 SGHRS and CDR2 YFSETQ. J was trimmed by 8 bases and V by 0 bases; bases with no gene match: 7. CDR3 sequence: CASSLGGLAGVKDEQFF. The DNA of the CDR3 is TGCGCCAGCAGCTTGGGGGGACTAGCGGGAGTTAAAGATGAGCAGTTCTTC.

This clonotype is medium-sized within its sample. V is TRBV6-6 and J is TRBJ2-1, with 8 nucleotides matching TRBD1. J lost 14 bases, V lost 2 bases, and 8 bases had no gene match. CDR1 is MNHNY and CDR2 is SVGAGI in the germline V gene (reference sequence). This CDR3 is 13 amino acids long. Written as DNA, the CDR3 is TGTGCCAGCAGTTACGACACAGGGGGAGAAAAGTTCTTC. Its translation is CASSYDTGGEKFF.

This clonotype is large (0.1 to 1%) in the sample. The CDR3, as DNA: TGTGCCAGCAGAACCCCCAGGGGGCGCATCCTCAATGAGCAGTTCTTC. This translates into CASRTPRGRILNEQFF. V usage is TRBV27 and J usage is TRBJ2-1, with 8 nucleotides matching TRBD1. The ends lost 6 bases at V and 6 bases at J; junction bases unmatched: 13. CDR1 and CDR2 from the germline V gene are MNHEY and SMNVEV (reference sequence). The length of the CDR3 is 16 residues.

This chain uses TRBV29-1 with TRBJ2-1, with 10 bases matching TRBD1. The CDR3 runs to 14 residues. J lost 2 bases, V lost 5 bases, and 3 bases had no gene match. Germline CDR1 and CDR2: SQVTM and ANQGSEA. CDR3: CSVLGQGAYNEQFF. The CDR3 DNA is TGCAGCGTTTTAGGACAGGGGGCCTACAATGAGCAGTTCTTC.

This clonotype is termed large. This sequence joins TRBV5-5 and TRBJ2-2; 10 nucleotides align to TRBD1. This CDR3 has 16 amino acids. CDR1 is SGHKS, CDR2 YYEKEE, per germline (reference sequence). Losses at the gene ends were 4 bases for V and 4 bases for J; bases not matched to a gene: 7. The CDR3 region is CASSRRDRGITGELFF. CDR3 DNA: TGTGCCAGCAGCCGCCGGGACAGGGGTATCACCGGGGAGCTGTTTTTT.

This clonotype is medium-sized within its sample. The rearrangement links TRBV4-3 to TRBJ1-1; 9 bases line up with TRBD1. Looked up from germline, CDR1 is LGHNA and CDR2 is YSLEER. The CDR3 consists of 13 residues. Trimming removed 3 bases from V and 10 bases from J; junction bases left unmatched: 6. The CDR3 DNA reads TGCGCCAGCAGCCACCTACGGGACAGGGCAGCTTTCTTT. Its translation: CASSHLRDRAAFF.

This clonotype has ten or more counts. The V call is TRBV20-1, the J call TRBJ2-1; TRBD2 agrees at 9 bases. The germline V gene has CDR1 DFQATT and CDR2 SNEGSKA (reference sequence). The CDR3 covers 15 residues. The trim removed 0 bases at V and 5 bases at J, leaving 5 bases unmatched. The CDR3 protein is CSARDRVAGDNEQFF. The CDR3 DNA is TGCAGTGCTAGAGATCGGGTAGCGGGAGACAATGAGCAGTTCTTC.

V gene TRBV12-3 or TRBV12-4 combines with J gene TRBJ2-2, with TRBD2 matching over 10 bases. The CDR3 sequence is 17 residues long. J was trimmed by 0 bases and V by 5 bases; bases with no gene match: 6. The CDR3 sequence is CASSPGLAASNTGELFF. As DNA, the CDR3 is TGTGCCAGCAGTCCAGGACTAGCGGCTTCGAACACCGGGGAGCTGTTTTTT.

This clonotype is categorized as medium-sized. This chain uses TRBV18 with TRBJ2-5; no clear D. The germline V gene encodes CDR1 KGHSH and CDR2 LQKENI. The CDR3 runs 12 residues. Trimming stripped 2 bases from V and 1 base from J, with 2 bases between. As DNA, the CDR3 is TGTGCCAGCTCACCAGCCCAAGAGACCCAGTACTTC. It codes for CASSPAQETQYF.

This clonotype was found many times. V gene TRBV2 combines with J gene TRBJ1-2; 7 positions match TRBD1. CDR3 length: 12 amino acids. V shed 6 bases, J shed 6 bases, and the junction held 4 bases outside the gene matches. Per the germline V gene, CDR1 is SNHLY and CDR2 is FYNNEI. The DNA of the CDR3 is TGTGCCAGCAGACAAACAGGGGATGGCTACACCTTC. Amino acids: CASRQTGDGYTF.

This clonotype is classed as medium-sized (0.01 to 0.1%). The rearrangement uses TRBV7-2 and TRBJ1-5, with D unclear. The CDR3 runs to 16 residues. V was clipped by 1 base and J by 2 bases, with 12 bases between them. Germline lookup yields CDR1 SGHTA and CDR2 FQGNSA. This CDR3 is CASSLVGTAGNQPQHF. CDR3 nucleotides: TGTGCCAGCAGCTTAGTTGGCACGGCTGGCAATCAGCCCCAGCATTTT.

This clonotype is classed as large (0.1 to 1%). The rearrangement links TRBV5-1 to TRBJ2-7; 7 nucleotides align to TRBD1. In germline, CDR1 is SGHRS, CDR2 YFSETQ. The V gene end was trimmed by 0 bases and the J gene end by 6 bases; junction bases not matched to a gene: 6. CDR3 size: 14 residues. For the CDR3, the DNA is TGCGCCAGCAGCTTGGATGGACAGGCCCTCGAGCAGTACTTC. It encodes CASSLDGQALEQYF.